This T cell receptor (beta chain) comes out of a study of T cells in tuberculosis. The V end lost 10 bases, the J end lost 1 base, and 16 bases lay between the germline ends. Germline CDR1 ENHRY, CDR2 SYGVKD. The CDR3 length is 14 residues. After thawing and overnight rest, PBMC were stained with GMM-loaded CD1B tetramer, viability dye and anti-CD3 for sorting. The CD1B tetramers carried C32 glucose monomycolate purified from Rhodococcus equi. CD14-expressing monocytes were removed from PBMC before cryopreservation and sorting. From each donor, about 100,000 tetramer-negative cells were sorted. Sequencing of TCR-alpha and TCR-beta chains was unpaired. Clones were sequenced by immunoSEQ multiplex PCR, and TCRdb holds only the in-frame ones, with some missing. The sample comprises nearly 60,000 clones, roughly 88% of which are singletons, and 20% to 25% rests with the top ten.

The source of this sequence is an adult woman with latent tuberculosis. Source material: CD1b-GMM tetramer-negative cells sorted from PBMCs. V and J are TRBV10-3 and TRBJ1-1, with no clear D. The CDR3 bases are TGTGCCAGCCTACCCCTAGGCGGGAACACTGAAGCTTTCTTT. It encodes CASLPLGGNTEAFF.